The 6 T cell receptor beta chains in this list originate from one sample, sequenced in a study of CD4 T cells in relation to SARS-CoV-2 and coronaviruses (dated by TCRdb to about 2021). CD4+ T cells from unexposed donors were collected before the COVID-19 pandemic (2011-2018). Following 10 days of culture, the EasySep CD4+ T cell isolation kit was used to isolate CD4+ T cells. These receptors' targets are unknown. Libraries came from the immunoSEQ multiplex PCR assay. The source is immuneACCESS, and TCRdb retained only in-frame sequences with V and J called. Part of the clones is not carried over; for the studies checked, unresolved V genes explain less than half of this, and the remainder is unexplained. This sample lists 20,000 to 25,000 clones; just under 80% were detected once. Around 17% of the sample is taken by the ten largest. Sequencing used CD4+ T cells from PBMCs, cultured in vitro. The receptor set was obtained from a human donor in good health.

The chain links TRBV7-2 to TRBJ1-2; the D is unclear. Trimming removed 3 bases at V and 5 bases at J, with 7 bases between. Germline values: CDR1 SGHTA, CDR2 FQGNSA. The CDR3 covers 12 residues. CDR3 region: CASSFLSYGYTF. For the CDR3, the DNA is TGTGCCAGCAGCTTTCTTAGTTATGGCTACACCTTC.

The chain is built from TRBV29-1 and TRBJ2-1; TRBD1 matches 8 bases. CDR3 length: 13 amino acids. CDR1 and CDR2 (germline): SQVTM, ANQGSEA. V shed 5 bases and J 7 bases; nucleotides not matched to a gene: 7. CDR3: CSVRQGAANEQFF. The CDR3 region has the DNA TGCAGCGTTAGGCAGGGGGCTGCGAATGAGCAGTTCTTC.

J is TRBJ2-3 and V is TRBV28, with 14 bases lining up with TRBD2. V lost 1 base, J lost 4 bases, and 1 base stayed unmatched. This CDR3 is built from 16 residues. Germline-derived CDR1 and CDR2 are MDHEN and SYDVKM. The CDR3: CASSLSGLAGADTQYF. The CDR3 nucleotides read TGTGCCAGCAGTTTATCGGGACTAGCGGGAGCAGATACGCAGTATTTT.

This clone has only a few counts. The chain joins TRBV5-1 to TRBJ1-1; 7 bases match TRBD1. J gave up 7 bases and V 0 bases, and 6 bases lay outside the gene matches. The CDR3 consists of 14 residues. Germline CDR1 reads SGHRS; CDR2 reads YFSETQ. The CDR3 loop is CASSLGQGGGEAFF. CDR3 sequence (DNA): TGCGCCAGCAGCTTGGGCCAGGGGGGCGGTGAAGCTTTCTTT.

This chain links TRBV7-3 with TRBJ2-1; D call uncertain. The V end was cut by 2 bases, the J end by 1 base, with 9 bases between. The CDR3 extends over 15 amino acids. The V gene's germline CDR1 is SGHTA and CDR2 FQGTGA. The CDR3, as DNA: TGTGCCAGCAGCTTAGTCTTCGGGTCCTACAATGAGCAGTTCTTC. It codes for CASSLVFGSYNEQFF.

CDR3 region: CASSFGGYTEAFF. The CDR3 coding sequence is TGTGCCAGCAGCTTTGGAGGATACACTGAAGCTTTCTTT. The rearrangement links TRBV7-2 to TRBJ1-1; the D is unclear. V lost 3 bases to trimming and J lost 3 bases, with 8 bases between them. The CDR3 runs to 13 residues. Germline V gene sequence: CDR1 SGHTA, CDR2 FQGNSA.